The clone carrying this TCR beta chain was seen a few times. The antigen is unknown. This specimen belongs to a study of beta chain features in type 1 diabetes. Study at large: Patients and healthy donors were similar in age, gender and cell yields. General study results and limits: Type 1 diabetes patients had TCRB CDR3s that were shorter (moderately but significantly so) in all four CD4+ subsets. The question left open here concerned HLA type influencing TCRB rearrangement.

Germline V CDR1 and CDR2: SGHRS, YFSETQ. V trimming: 3 bases; J trimming: 3 bases; junction bases outside the gene matches: 8. CDR3 length: 15 residues. cDNA synthesis used the whole RNA isolate, giving expressed TCRB sequences. Produced via immunoSEQ multiplex PCR; TCRdb's table is partial and in-frame only. The sample contains about 250,000 clones, around 9.9% of which appear only once. The sequence was obtained from a man aged 25-40 years with type 1 diabetes. The sample was naive CD4+ T cells from blood. The chain uses TRBV5-1 and TRBJ2-7; 8 bases map to TRBD1. CDR3 loop: CASSSSGTGDYEQYF. CDR3 nucleotides: TGCGCCAGCAGCTCGTCGGGGACAGGTGACTACGAGCAGTACTTC.